Here is one TCR beta chain with its context. The sample originates from a study of cytomegalovirus exposure and HLA in healthy donors. CDR1 is MNHNS and CDR2 is SASEGT in the germline V gene. V was pared by 4 bases and J by 3 bases, with 7 bases between. The CDR3 is 12 amino acids. PCR amplification relied on 60 Vbeta primers (plus 13 Jbeta primers). The assay was immunoSEQ multiplex PCR, and TCRdb's table has in-frame clones only and misses some. Of 150,000 to 200,000 clones in the sample, 80% were seen once. The sample consisted of PBMCs. V is TRBV6-1 and J is TRBJ2-7, with D unresolved. This receptor was identified in a man aged 18 to 29 in good health and CMV-seropositive. The CDR3 DNA reads as TGTGCCAGCAGTGCCCTATACTACGAGCAGTACTTC. Translated: CASSALYYEQYF.